This T cell receptor (beta chain) was identified during a study of response to subunit inactivated influenza vaccine. The study, taken as a whole, reports: Each seasonal flu vaccination may recruit only limited new T cells, authors suggested.

V was pared by 5 bases and J by 5 bases, with 7 bases of the junction left unmatched. The CDR3 contains 14 residues. CDR1 is SEHNR, CDR2 FQNEAQ, per germline (reference sequence). TCRdb analysed the RT-PCR reads with MiXCR anew, one entry per CDR3 protein. The sample yields over 400,000 distinct CDR3 sequences, roughly 9.8% seen once. As to this clonotype: Its antigen is undetermined.

The sample was PBMCs from blood, taken 40 to 50 days after vaccination. The TCR was taken from a man aged 50 to 60 who received an inactivated influenza vaccine. This chain uses TRBV7-9 with TRBJ2-5; 8 bases are a match to TRBD1. The CDR3, as DNA: TGTGCCAGCAGCAGGGACAGGTATACTGAGACCCAGTACTTC. It specifies CASSRDRYTETQYF.